This TCR beta chain was obtained from a study of OX40 agonist ivuxolimab in advanced cancers. Study background: Enrolled patients in dose escalation had cancers that were hepatocellular carcinoma, melanoma, renal cell or head and neck cancer. Earlier treatment with anti-PD-1, anti-PD-L1 or anti-CTLA-4 was permitted, and less than 50% had received some. Findings of the study overall: In CD8+ T cells, expanded clones were on average more numerous than in CD4+. Among the least clonally expanded were partial responders at 0.1-3.0 mg/kg.

Data came from immunoSEQ multiplex PCR; TCRdb stores just in-frame clones and leaves some out. The profile shows fewer than 90,000 clones, roughly 88% of them singletons. Of note for this clone: Its target is unknown.

The CDR3 covers 12 residues. CDR1 and CDR2 from the germline V gene are MNHNY and SVGAGI (reference sequence). Germline trimming cut 5 bases from V and 6 bases from J; bases unmatched to any gene: 0. The chain joins TRBV6-6 to TRBJ1-1; 10 bases map to TRBD1. This clonotype was obtained from an adult with an advanced solid tumor such as melanoma, head and neck, liver or kidney cancer. This sample comprised CD4+ or CD8+ T cells sorted from blood, obtained in a trial of the OX40 agonist ivuxolimab. The CDR3 bases are TGTGCCAGCAGTGGGACAGGGGCTGAAGCTTTCTTT. It translates to CASSGTGAEAFF.